This TCR beta chain comes out of a study of early T cells in non-severe SARS-CoV-2 infection. Background on the study: Bulk RNA taken from unsorted whole blood was sequenced, leaving chains unpaired. Findings and caveats of the study: The VDJdb matching leaned toward anti-spike CD8 responses and overlooked private and CD4 specificities.

As part of library construction, unique molecular identifiers were attached to individual cDNA molecules. TCRdb recomputed calls from the 5' RACE reads with MiXCR, one row per CDR3 protein. In the table there are about 77,000 distinct CDR3 sequences, about a sixth of which are singletons. As for this clonotype: The target antigen is unknown.

The V and J ends lost 6 bases and 2 bases respectively, with 11 bases between them. The germline V gene has CDR1 MNHNS and CDR2 SASEGT. The CDR3 sequence is 13 residues long. The TCR comes from an adult who was a healthcare worker with PCR-confirmed SARS-CoV-2 infection or an uninfected control (not recorded which). The chain uses TRBV6-1 and TRBJ2-7; D is possibly TRBD2 (5 bases). Sequencing was carried out using whole blood. CDR3 DNA: TGTGCCAGCAGCTGGACCGGGACCTACGAGCAGTACTTC. It yields the protein CASSWTGTYEQYF.